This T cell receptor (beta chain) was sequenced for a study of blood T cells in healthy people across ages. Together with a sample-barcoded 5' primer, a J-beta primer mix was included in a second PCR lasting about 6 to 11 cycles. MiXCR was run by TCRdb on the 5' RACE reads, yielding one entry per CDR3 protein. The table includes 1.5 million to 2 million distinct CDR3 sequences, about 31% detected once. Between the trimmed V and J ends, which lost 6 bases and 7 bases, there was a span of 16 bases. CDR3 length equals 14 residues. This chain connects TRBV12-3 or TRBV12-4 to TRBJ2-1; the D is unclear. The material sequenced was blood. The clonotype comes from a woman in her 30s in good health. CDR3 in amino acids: CASSLSPGRNEQFF. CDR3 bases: TGTGCCAGCAGCTTGTCGCCGGGTCGGAATGAGCAGTTCTTC.